Here is one T cell receptor (beta chain) with its context. What this receptor recognizes is not known. Nothing much larger sits one base from this clone, and base qualities are not available. This record comes from a study of glioma-infiltrating T cells after dendritic cell vaccination (dated by TCRdb to the mid-2010s). Looking at the study overall: A cohort of about 15 glioblastoma patients from Phase I and II dendritic cell vaccination trials was included, of whom 9 were newly diagnosed and 6 had recurrent disease. TCR sequencing metrics, including TIL content and tumor-blood repertoire overlap, were correlated with survival after dendritic cell vaccination. Tumor-infiltrating lymphocyte content was quantified and tumor and blood repertoires were compared in dendritic cell-vaccinated glioblastoma patients by deep sequencing of TCR beta CDR3 regions. Patients received autologous tumor lysate-pulsed dendritic cell vaccination between the early 2000s and the early 2010s. To make the vaccine, monocyte-derived dendritic cells were cultured for roughly seven days with IL-4 and GM-CSF and then pulsed overnight with autologous tumor lysate. Patients received three intradermal dendritic cell vaccine injections at biweekly intervals in the arm below the axilla.

Trimming removed 3 bases from V and 3 bases from J; the gene matches leave 5 bases unexplained. Reading from cysteine to phenylalanine, the CDR3 counts 15 amino acids. CDR3 DNA is the only sequence kept; it has 45 bases, read in frame from the first base. Per the germline V gene (reference sequence), LNHDA is the CDR1 and SQIVND is the CDR2. General study outcomes and caveats: After dendritic cell vaccination, a higher estimated pretreatment TIL content predicted longer time to progression and longer overall survival. TCR clonality showed no direct relationship with survival, which suggests that a diverse polyclonal response may matter. The three-group TCR overlap response model was described as speculative and requiring prospective validation. The cohort was small and heterogeneous, only a few patients had full blood and tumor sets, and even fewer had initial-recurrent tumor pairs.

TCRB CDR3 regions were amplified from about 1.9 ug genomic DNA, or all available DNA if less, using the immunoSEQ assay. For multiplex PCR, 60 forward primers for TCR V beta segments and 13 reverse primers for J beta segments were used. To estimate reads per starting template, synthetic control templates were spiked into each sample at limiting dilution. The Illumina HiSeq System generated 87 bp sequencing reads. Regarding the original processing steps: To remove PCR and sequencing errors, closely related sequences were merged with a nearest neighbor algorithm. TCR overlap was defined as the percentage of unique tumor TCR beta sequences that were also present in the same patient's peripheral blood. TCRdb provides this immuneACCESS table in a form limited to in-frame rearrangements. Some clones are lacking; in checked studies, under half of them reflect an unresolved V gene, and why the rest are absent is not known. V, J and clone size reflect that table, while D and trimming were determined from the DNA. The sample records fewer than 50,000 clones, around 86% of which are singletons. The ten largest make up about an eighth of the sample.

Selection of patients required sufficient residual fresh-frozen tumor tissue and over two years of available survival data. An isocitrate dehydrogenase mutation was not carried by any of the glioblastoma patients, although molecular status was otherwise variable. PBMC were collected before vaccination, two weeks after the third vaccination, and at tumor progression if progression occurred. Genomic DNA was extracted with the Qiagen DNeasy Blood extraction Kit. The V gene is TRBV19 and the J gene is TRBJ1-3, with 7 bases aligning to TRBD1. The sequence derives from a human donor with glioblastoma. The material sequenced was blood, taken before dendritic cell vaccination. The DNA sequence follows: TGTGCCAGTAGTATGGCAGGGGGACTTGGAAACACCATATATTTT. Its amino acids are CASSMAGGLGNTIYF. This CDR3, with the reference TRBV19 and TRBJ1-3 proteins standing in past its ends, gives the full variable domain DGGITQSPKYLFRKEGQNVTLSCEQNLNHDAMYWYRQDPGQGLRLIYYSQIVNDFQKGDIAEGYSVSREKKESFPLTVTSAQKNPTAFYLCASSMAGGLGNTIYFGEGSWLTVV.